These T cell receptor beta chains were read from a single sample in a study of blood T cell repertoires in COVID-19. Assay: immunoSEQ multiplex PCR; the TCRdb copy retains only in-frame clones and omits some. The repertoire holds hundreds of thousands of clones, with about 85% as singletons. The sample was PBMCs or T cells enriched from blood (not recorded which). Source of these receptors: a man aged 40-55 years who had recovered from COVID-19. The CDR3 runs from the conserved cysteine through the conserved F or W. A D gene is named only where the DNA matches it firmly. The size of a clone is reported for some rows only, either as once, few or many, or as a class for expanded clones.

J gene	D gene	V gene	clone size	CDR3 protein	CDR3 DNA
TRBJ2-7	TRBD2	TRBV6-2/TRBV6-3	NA	CASSYRGLAGGGEQYF	TGTGCCAGCAGTTATAGGGGACTAGCGGGAGGAGGCGAGCAGTACTTC
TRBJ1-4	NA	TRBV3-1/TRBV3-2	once	CASSLWEEKLFF	TGTGCCAGCAGCCTCTGGGAGGAAAAACTGTTTTTT
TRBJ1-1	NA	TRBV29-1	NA	CSASRGKNTEAFF	TGCAGCGCCTCCCGGGGGAAAAACACTGAAGCTTTCTTT
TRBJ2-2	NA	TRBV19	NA	CASSIPDTRFTGELFF	TGTGCCAGTAGTATTCCTGACACTAGGTTTACCGGGGAGCTGTTTTTT
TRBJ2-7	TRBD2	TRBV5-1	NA	CASSPGTSGYEQYF	TGCGCCAGCAGCCCCGGGACTAGCGGGTACGAGCAGTACTTC
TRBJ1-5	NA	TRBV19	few	CASSTLDRRNQPQHF	TGTGCCAGTAGTACCCTCGACAGGAGAAATCAGCCCCAGCATTTT
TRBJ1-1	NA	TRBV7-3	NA	CASSPVVTEAFF	TGTGCCAGCAGCCCGGTAGTGACTGAAGCTTTCTTT
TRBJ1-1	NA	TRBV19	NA	CASEDEGGFEAFF	TGTGCCAGTGAGGACGAGGGAGGTTTCGAAGCTTTCTTT
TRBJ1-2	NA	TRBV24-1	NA	CATSDGVGYTF	TGTGCCACCAGTGACGGGGTTGGCTACACCTTC
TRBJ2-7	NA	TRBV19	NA	CASSIGGGSYEQYF	TGTGCCAGTAGTATAGGGGGCGGTTCCTACGAGCAGTACTTC
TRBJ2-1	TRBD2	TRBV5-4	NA	CASSLVTGGQPFF	TGTGCCAGCAGCTTGGTGACGGGAGGGCAGCCGTTCTTC
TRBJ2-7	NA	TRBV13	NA	CASSPPGAYEQYF	TGTGCCAGCAGTCCCCCCGGGGCCTACGAGCAGTACTTC
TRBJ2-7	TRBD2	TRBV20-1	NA	CSASSLAQSYEQYF	TGCAGTGCTAGTTCACTAGCGCAATCCTACGAGCAGTACTTC
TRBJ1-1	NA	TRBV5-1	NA	CASSLAGVGDTEAFF	TGCGCCAGCAGCTTGGCGGGGGTCGGGGACACTGAAGCTTTCTTT
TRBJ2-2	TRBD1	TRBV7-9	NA	CASSDWNRGQGELFF	TGTGCCAGCAGCGACTGGAACAGGGGGCAGGGGGAGCTGTTTTTT
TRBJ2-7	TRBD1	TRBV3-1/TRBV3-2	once	CASSLSGQVYEQYF	TGTGCCAGCAGCCTCTCGGGACAGGTCTACGAGCAGTACTTC